Below are 26 T cell receptor beta chains sequenced from a single sample in a study of blood T cell repertoires in COVID-19. Sequenced by immunoSEQ multiplex PCR; TCRdb stores in-frame clones only, minus some. This sample has 45,000 or so clones, with approximately 91% found just once. The sample consisted of peripheral blood. These receptors all come from a human donor in a cohort sampled during active COVID-19.

CDR3 sequence (DNA): TGTGCCTGGAGAGGGGGGGCTGCTGAAGCTTTCTTT. It is translated as CAWRGGAAEAFF. The gene calls are TRBV30 and TRBJ1-1; perhaps TRBD1 as D (6 bases). CDR3 length equals 12 residues. Germline-derived CDR1 and CDR2 are GTSNPN and SVGIG (reference sequence). V dropped 3 bases and J dropped 6 bases, with 11 bases sitting between them.

This clone was counted once. This rearrangement joins TRBV10-1 to TRBJ1-1; D is undetermined. Germline V gene lookup returns CDR1 WNHNN and CDR2 SYGVQD (reference sequence). V gave up 8 bases and J gave up 4 bases, with 11 bases separating them. CDR3 length: 12 amino acids. CDR3 loop: CASGRGPTEAFF. The CDR3 DNA reads as TGCGCCAGCGGTCGGGGTCCCACTGAAGCTTTCTTT.

V and J are TRBV11-2 and TRBJ2-2, with 11 nucleotides matching TRBD2. The V gene end was trimmed by 5 bases and the J gene end by 5 bases; junction bases not matched to a gene: 7. CDR3 length: 16 amino acids. Per the germline V gene, CDR1 is SGHAT and CDR2 is FQNNGV. CDR3 nucleotides: TGTGCCAGCAGCCCCCGACTAGCGGGGAGGACCGGGGAGCTGTTTTTT. It codes for CASSPRLAGRTGELFF.

The rearrangement links TRBV7-2 to TRBJ1-6; 8 bases are a match to TRBD1. V dropped 8 bases and J dropped 6; count of bases not matched to a gene: 6. CDR3 size: 14 residues. Germline lookup yields CDR1 SGHTA and CDR2 FQGNSA. CDR3 residues: CASSPGQVNSPLHF. DNA for the CDR3: TGTGCCAGCTCCCCGGGACAGGTTAATTCACCCCTCCACTTT.

In its sample, this clone was seen a few times. The V and J genes are TRBV21-1 and TRBJ2-7; TRBD1, the table's D call, was not compared with the DNA. TRBV21-1 is annotated as a pseudogene. The CDR3 is 15 residues long. The DNA of the CDR3 is TGTGCCAGCAGACCGGCCAGGGGACCAAACTACGAGCAGTACTTC. It specifies CASRPARGPNYEQYF.

The chain recombines TRBV6-4 with TRBJ1-1, with 8 positions matching TRBD1. V shed 5 bases and J 6 bases; nucleotides not matched to a gene: 8. This CDR3 region has 14 residues. The germline gives CDR1 MRHNA, CDR2 SNTAGT. CDR3 DNA sequence: TGTGCCAGCAGTAGGACAGGGCAAGCAGCTGAAGCTTTCTTT. Its translation is CASSRTGQAAEAFF.

This clone was recorded only once. This chain uses TRBV5-1 with TRBJ2-7; 7 positions match TRBD1. The CDR3 sequence is 16 residues long. From germline, CDR1 is SGHRS and CDR2 YFSETQ. Trimming removed 0 bases from V and 2 bases from J; junction bases left unmatched: 8. CDR3 protein: CASSLAQGQGTYEQYF. The CDR3 coding sequence is TGCGCCAGCAGCTTGGCACAGGGGCAGGGTACCTACGAGCAGTACTTC.

The rearrangement uses TRBV5-8 and TRBJ1-1, with 7 bases fitting TRBD1. The V segment lost 4 bases and the J segment 6 bases; nucleotides outside the gene matches: 9. Per germline, CDR1 SGHTS and CDR2 YDEGEE. This CDR3 is 14 amino acids long. DNA for the CDR3: TGTGCCAGCAGCGGGGGACAGTTCTTCTCTGAAGCTTTCTTT. This translates into CASSGGQFFSEAFF.

This rearrangement joins TRBV18 to TRBJ1-1; D is ambiguous. The germline V gene has CDR1 KGHSH and CDR2 LQKENI. V was clipped by 3 bases and J by 2 bases, with 22 bases between them. The CDR3 totals 18 residues. The CDR3 sequence: CASSPHLPREGGNTEAFF. In DNA form, the CDR3 reads TGTGCCAGCTCACCCCACTTGCCGCGGGAGGGAGGAAACACTGAAGCTTTCTTT.

The chain joins TRBV19 to TRBJ2-1, with 8 bases matching TRBD2. Trimming at V came to 6 bases and at J to 9 bases, leaving 10 bases not matched to a gene. From germline, CDR1 is LNHDA and CDR2 SQIVND (reference sequence). The CDR3 extends over 14 amino acids. The CDR3 nucleotides read TGTGCCAGTAGCGGGGGGGATGACACGGGTGAGCAGTTCTTC. Translation gives CASSGGDDTGEQFF.

The chain couples TRBV4-1 to TRBJ1-5; TRBD1 aligns across 8 bases. The V gene's germline CDR1 is MGHRA and CDR2 YSYEKL. V was pared by 4 bases and J by 3 bases, with 5 bases of the junction left unmatched. The CDR3 is 15 residues long. The CDR3 loop is CASSLLDRDNQPQHF. CDR3 sequence (DNA): TGCGCCAGCAGCCTCCTGGACAGGGACAATCAGCCCCAGCATTTT.

Notes on this clone: The same CDR3 is also encoded by other DNA sequences in this sample. The CDR3 sequence: CAWSVRENQPQHF. The CDR3 DNA reads TGTGCCTGGAGTGTACGGGAAAATCAGCCCCAGCATTTT. This chain joins TRBV30 and TRBJ1-5; no definite D call. Germline V gene lookup returns CDR1 GTSNPN and CDR2 SVGIG (reference sequence). Trimming removed 0 bases from V and 4 bases from J, with 7 bases in between. The CDR3 is made up of 13 amino acids.

This clone was seen once. This chain connects TRBV7-2 to TRBJ1-4; 8 positions match TRBD1. The germline V gene encodes CDR1 SGHTA and CDR2 FQGNSA. There are 16 residues in the CDR3. V dropped 1 base and J dropped 7; count of bases not matched to a gene: 8. CDR3: CASSLDPAGGPEKLFF. CDR3 DNA sequence: TGTGCCAGCAGCTTAGACCCCGCAGGGGGCCCTGAAAAACTGTTTTTT.

The rearrangement joins TRBV6-2 or TRBV6-3 to TRBJ1-3; D uncertain. There are 14 residues in the CDR3. Deletions cut 2 bases from V and 0 bases from J, with 5 bases between. Germline V lookup: CDR1 MNHEY, CDR2 SVGEGT. The chain's CDR3 is CASSYPGSGNTIYF. The CDR3 bases are TGTGCCAGCAGTTACCCAGGCTCTGGAAACACCATATATTTT.

The rearrangement joins TRBV19 to TRBJ2-4; 8 nucleotides line up with TRBD2. CDR1 is LNHDA, CDR2 SQIVND, per germline (reference sequence). With 4 bases clipped from V and 6 bases from J, the junction kept 8 bases outside the gene matches. CDR3 size: 15 residues. The CDR3 nucleotides read TGTGCCAGTAGTAGCCTTAGCGGGGAAGGAAACATTCAGTACTTC. Amino acids: CASSSLSGEGNIQYF.

V gene TRBV7-9 combines with J gene TRBJ2-7; 8 bases agree with TRBD2. Per the germline V gene, CDR1 is SEHNR and CDR2 is FQNEAQ (reference sequence). The V and J ends lost 1 base and 6 bases, in that order; junction bases with no gene match: 2. The CDR3 consists of 13 residues. This CDR3 is CASSLGSGGEQYF. The CDR3 DNA sequence: TGTGCCAGCAGCTTAGGCAGCGGGGGCGAGCAGTACTTC.

The V call is TRBV7-8, the J call TRBJ2-7, with 8 positions matching TRBD1. Per germline, CDR1 SGHVS and CDR2 FQNEAQ. V lost 5 bases to trimming and J lost 9 bases; unmatched junction nucleotides: 9. The CDR3 runs to 13 residues. The CDR3 protein is CASSHGTGAGQYF. The CDR3 region has the DNA TGTGCCAGCAGCCACGGGACAGGAGCAGGGCAGTACTTC.

V is TRBV5-1 and J is TRBJ2-5, with D possibly TRBD1 on 7 matching bases. The CDR3 runs to 15 residues. Germline loops: CDR1 SGHRS, CDR2 YFSETQ. V was pared by 3 bases and J by 1 base, with 13 bases between. As DNA, the CDR3 is TGCGCCAGCAGCTCGCAGGGGGGACCCCAAGAGACCCAGTACTTC. It is translated as CASSSQGGPQETQYF.

CDR3 sequence (DNA): TGCGCCAGCAGCTCTGGACAGGTTTACCAAGAGACCCAGTACTTC. Its translation is CASSSGQVYQETQYF. V usage is TRBV5-1 and J usage is TRBJ2-5; TRBD1 aligns across 7 bases. Unmatched junction bases numbered 5, after V lost 3 bases and J lost 0 bases. Germline V gene lookup returns CDR1 SGHRS and CDR2 YFSETQ. The length of the CDR3 is 15 residues.

The J gene is TRBJ2-7, the V gene TRBV5-4; maybe TRBD1 (6 bases). CDR1 is SGHNT and CDR2 is YYREEE in the germline V gene (reference sequence). There are 18 residues in the CDR3. V gave up 0 bases and J gave up 2 bases, with 21 bases separating them. DNA for the CDR3: TGTGCCAGCAGCTTGGCCACCTCCCCTTGGACAGTCACCTACGAGCAGTACTTC. This encodes CASSLATSPWTVTYEQYF. Supplemented by reference TRBV5-4 and TRBJ2-7, the full variable domain reads ETGVTQSPTHLIKTRGQQVTLRCSSQSGHNTVSWYQQALGQGPQFIFQYYREEENGRGNFPPRFSGLQFPNYSSELNVNALELDDSALYLCASSLATSPWTVTYEQYFGPGTRLTVT.

The chain links TRBV27 to TRBJ2-7; perhaps TRBD1 as D (5 bases). The CDR3 runs to 17 residues. Germline loops: CDR1 MNHEY, CDR2 SMNVEV (reference sequence). V lost 4 bases to trimming and J lost 0 bases, with 19 bases between them. The CDR3 region has the DNA TGTGCCAGCAGTTCCGCCGTATGGGGCCCCAACTCCTACGAGCAGTACTTC. Its translation is CASSSAVWGPNSYEQYF.

This chain joins TRBV11-2 and TRBJ2-7; unclear D gene. CDR3 size: 13 residues. The germline gives CDR1 SGHAT, CDR2 FQNNGV. The germline V and J ends were trimmed by 0 bases and 2 bases, with 5 bases remaining between them. The CDR3 sequence is CASSLELTYEQYF. As DNA, the CDR3 is TGTGCCAGCAGCTTAGAACTAACCTACGAGCAGTACTTC.

This chain uses TRBV29-1 with TRBJ2-7; 8 positions agree with TRBD1. The germline V gene has CDR1 SQVTM and CDR2 ANQGSEA. V was pared by 7 bases and J by 7 bases, with 9 bases of the junction left unmatched. The CDR3 sequence is 12 residues long. For the CDR3, the DNA is TGCAGCGCCCGGCCCACAGGGGGAGAGCAGTACTTC. It yields the protein CSARPTGGEQYF.

This clone was counted a few times. This CDR3 reads CASSPLAGESGELFF. The CDR3 DNA follows: TGTGCCAGCAGTCCCTTAGCGGGGGAAAGCGGGGAGCTGTTTTTT. V and J are TRBV6-5 and TRBJ2-2; 9 bases are a match to TRBD2. J lost 7 bases, V lost 5 bases, and 8 bases had no gene match. The CDR3 contains 15 residues. The germline gives CDR1 MNHEY, CDR2 SVGAGI.

In its sample, this clone was seen a few times. CDR3 nucleotide sequence: TGTGCCAGCAGGAGGGTCATCTTCGGGAACACTGAAGCTTTCTTT. It encodes CASRRVIFGNTEAFF. The chain joins TRBV7-8 to TRBJ1-1; D unresolved. Germline V gene data show CDR1 as SGHVS and CDR2 as FQNEAQ. The CDR3 contains 15 residues. The V end lost 6 bases, the J end lost 1 base, and 15 bases lay between the germline ends.

The rearrangement uses TRBV10-2 and TRBJ2-3; 7 bases line up with TRBD1. The CDR3 has 15 residues. Trimming removed 3 bases from V and 0 bases from J; junction bases left unmatched: 3. CDR1 and CDR2 (germline): WSHSY, SAAADI. The CDR3 is CASSEGTASTDTQYF. The CDR3 DNA reads TGCGCCAGCAGTGAAGGGACAGCTAGCACAGATACGCAGTATTTT.